These 32 T cell receptor beta chains originate from one sample sequenced in a study of cytomegalovirus exposure and HLA in healthy donors. The PCR was carried out with 60 Vbeta primers and 13 Jbeta primers. The table came from immunoSEQ multiplex PCR; TCRdb's copy has only in-frame clones and leaves some out. The repertoire consists of over 150,000 clones, with 74% occurring once and the leading ten covering under 2.5%. Sequenced sample: PBMCs. Receptors were obtained from a man younger than 40 in good health and CMV-seronegative.

The chain combines TRBV6-5 with TRBJ2-1, with TRBD1 matching over 10 bases. CDR3 length equals 12 residues. Germline-derived CDR1 and CDR2 are MNHEY and SVGAGI. Germline trimming cut 0 bases from V and 14 bases from J; bases unmatched to any gene: 1. Here the CDR3 DNA reads TGTGCCAGCAGTTACTCCGGGACAGGGGAGTTCTTC. Its protein product is CASSYSGTGEFF.

The rearrangement joins TRBV13 to TRBJ2-1; 7 bases match TRBD1. The V and J ends lost 3 bases and 6 bases, in that order; junction bases with no gene match: 5. CDR3 length: 14 amino acids. Germline CDR1 reads PRHDT; CDR2 reads FYEKMQ (reference sequence). DNA of the CDR3: TGTGCCAGCAGCTTCGACAGGGAAGGCAATGAGCAGTTCTTC. Protein product: CASSFDREGNEQFF.

The J gene is TRBJ1-1, the V gene TRBV5-1; D remains ambiguous. There are 13 residues in the CDR3. Germline-derived CDR1 and CDR2 are SGHRS and YFSETQ. Trimming stripped 5 bases from V and 6 bases from J, with 14 bases between. CDR3 amino acids: CASRRVENPEAFF. The CDR3 DNA is TGCGCCAGCAGGAGGGTGGAAAACCCTGAAGCTTTCTTT.

The chain combines TRBV4-3 with TRBJ1-2; no firm D call. The V end lost 3 bases, the J end lost 4 bases, and 15 bases lay between the germline ends. The CDR3 has 15 residues. The germline CDR1 and CDR2 sequences are LGHNA and YSLEER. The CDR3 region is CASSQAGTIGYGYTF. CDR3 DNA: TGCGCCAGCAGCCAGGCAGGTACAATAGGCTATGGCTACACCTTC.

The CDR3 reads CASSEWSGGRNQPQHF. The CDR3 nucleotides read TGTGCCAGCAGTGAATGGTCAGGAGGACGAAATCAGCCCCAGCATTTT. J is TRBJ1-5 and V is TRBV6-1, with D unresolved. The CDR3 runs 16 residues. Germline CDR1 and CDR2: MNHNS and SASEGT. V was trimmed by 2 bases and J by 4 bases, leaving 15 bases between them.

V is TRBV15 and J is TRBJ2-3; TRBD2 matches 11 bases. Germline V gene data show CDR1 as LNHNV and CDR2 as YYDKDF (reference sequence). This CDR3 comprises 16 residues. The trim removed 0 bases at V and 5 bases at J, leaving 4 bases unmatched. CDR3 bases: TGTGCCACCAGCAGAGAACTAGCGGGGGCTAAAGATACGCAGTATTTT. The encoded protein is CATSRELAGAKDTQYF. Full variable domain (missing parts from reference TRBV15 and TRBJ2-3): DAMVIQNPRYQVTQFGKPVTLSCSQTLNHNVMYWYQQKSSQAPKLLFHYYDKDFNNEADTPDNFQSRRPNTSFCFLDIRSPGLGDTAMYLCATSRELAGAKDTQYFGPGTRLTVL.

This clone came up a few times. The V gene is TRBV4-3, the J gene TRBJ1-1; TRBD1 aligns across 7 bases. There are 16 residues in the CDR3. The V segment lost 1 base and the J segment 4 bases; nucleotides outside the gene matches: 9. Looked up from germline, CDR1 is LGHNA and CDR2 is YSLEER. CDR3 amino acids: CASSQGYRGGFTEAFF. In DNA, the CDR3 is TGCGCCAGCAGCCAAGGGTACAGGGGCGGATTCACTGAAGCTTTCTTT.

The chain is built from TRBV27 and TRBJ1-1; D is undetermined. Deletions cut 2 bases from V and 6 bases from J, with 10 bases between. Germline V CDR1 and CDR2: MNHEY, SMNVEV (reference sequence). CDR3 length: 13 amino acids. Here the CDR3 reads CASSLVVSAEAFF. CDR3 DNA: TGTGCCAGCAGTTTAGTTGTGTCAGCTGAAGCTTTCTTT.

This rearrangement joins TRBV27 to TRBJ1-2; D gene unclear. Trimming took off 0 bases at V and 4 bases at J, with 9 bases between the two ends. The length of the CDR3 is 14 residues. The V gene's germline CDR1 is MNHEY and CDR2 SMNVEV (reference sequence). CDR3 amino acids: CASSLSVAVYGYTF. CDR3 DNA: TGTGCCAGCAGTTTATCGGTGGCAGTCTATGGCTACACCTTC.

This clone was seen a few times. The chain uses TRBV7-9 and TRBJ1-6; weak D call: TRBD1 (5 bases). Germline V gene data show CDR1 as SEHNR and CDR2 as FQNEAQ (reference sequence). Trimming took off 5 bases at V and 7 bases at J, with 6 bases between the two ends. The CDR3 runs to 12 residues. The CDR3 coding sequence is TGTGCCAGCAGCCGGGGGAATTCACCCCTCCACTTT. Translation: CASSRGNSPLHF.

The chain joins TRBV2 to TRBJ2-2; possibly TRBD1 for D (5 bases). The V end lost 9 bases, the J end lost 10 bases, and 27 bases lay between the germline ends. CDR1 is SNHLY and CDR2 is FYNNEI in the germline V gene. CDR3 length: 16 amino acids. CDR3 in DNA: TGTGCCAGTAAAAGTGGGCGGACATTGATTGGCGAGGAGCTGTTTTTT. It translates to CASKSGRTLIGEELFF.

This clone was observed a single time. The chain employs TRBV11-1 and TRBJ2-6; a weak D match, TRBD1 (5 bases). This CDR3 spans 15 amino acids. V dropped 1 base and J dropped 13 bases, with 17 bases sitting between them. Germline CDR1 is SGHAT and CDR2 is FQDESV (reference sequence). The CDR3 coding sequence is TGTGCCAGCAGCTTAGGGAAGACAGTCTCTGGGGTCCTGACTTTC. Its translation: CASSLGKTVSGVLTF.

This clone was seen only once. The chain joins TRBV2 to TRBJ1-5; D is perhaps TRBD1 (6 bases). The germline CDR1 and CDR2 sequences are SNHLY and FYNNEI. The CDR3 loop spans 16 amino acids. The V end was cut by 6 bases, the J end by 0 bases, with 15 bases between. For the CDR3, the DNA is TGTGCCAGCAGGAAAGAACAGGGTTATAGCAATCAGCCCCAGCATTTT. Protein: CASRKEQGYSNQPQHF.

This clone turned up a few times. The chain recombines TRBV19 with TRBJ2-7; TRBD1 agrees at 9 bases. The CDR3 extends over 14 amino acids. CDR1 LNHDA and CDR2 SQIVND come from the germline V gene (reference sequence). V was clipped by 3 bases and J by 2 bases; unmatched bases: 2. CDR3 loop: CASSMDRGPYEQYF. The CDR3 nucleotides are TGTGCCAGTAGTATGGACAGGGGCCCCTACGAGCAGTACTTC. Drawing the rest from reference TRBV19 and TRBJ2-7, the complete variable domain is DGGITQSPKYLFRKEGQNVTLSCEQNLNHDAMYWYRQDPGQGLRLIYYSQIVNDFQKGDIAEGYSVSREKKESFPLTVTSAQKNPTAFYLCASSMDRGPYEQYFGPGTRLTVT.

The chain links TRBV28 to TRBJ2-3; D unclear. Germline-derived CDR1 and CDR2 are MDHEN and SYDVKM. The CDR3 length is 11 residues. The V end lost 11 bases, the J end lost 6 bases, and 12 bases lay between the germline ends. The CDR3 DNA follows: TGTGCCGTGGAGAGGCCGGATACGCAGTATTTT. Its translation: CAVERPDTQYF. Combining the CDR3 with reference TRBV28 and TRBJ2-3 gives the whole variable domain DVKVTQSSRYLVKRTGEKVFLECVQDMDHENMFWYRQDPGLGLRLIYFSYDVKMKEKGDIPEGYSVSREKKERFSLILESASTNQTSMYLCAVERPDTQYFGPGTRLTVL.

The CDR3 here is CASRGGDRVLEQYF. CDR3 DNA: TGTGCCAGTAGGGGCGGGGACAGGGTGCTCGAGCAGTACTTC. J is TRBJ2-7 and V is TRBV28; 9 bases align to TRBD1. The CDR3 loop spans 14 amino acids. CDR1 MDHEN and CDR2 SYDVKM come from the germline V gene. J lost 6 bases, V lost 9 bases, and 12 bases had no gene match.

V gene TRBV28 combines with J gene TRBJ1-5; TRBD1 matches 9 bases. CDR1 and CDR2 from the germline V gene are MDHEN and SYDVKM. V lost 6 bases and J lost 5; bases outside the gene matches: 11. CDR3 length: 16 amino acids. CDR3 sequence (DNA): TGTGCCAGCAGCTTTCAGATAGGACAGGGGCATCAGCCCCAGCATTTT. This gives the protein CASSFQIGQGHQPQHF.

This chain connects TRBV5-1 to TRBJ2-7; tentatively, D is TRBD1 (6 bases). The germline V and J ends were trimmed by 0 bases and 0 bases, with 16 bases remaining between them. The CDR3 is 17 residues long. Germline loops: CDR1 SGHRS, CDR2 YFSETQ. DNA for the CDR3: TGCGCCAGCAGCTTGGGGGGACACCGCGATAGCTCCTACGAGCAGTACTTC. Residues: CASSLGGHRDSSYEQYF.

This chain links TRBV18 with TRBJ2-1, with 9 bases that match TRBD2. Per germline, CDR1 KGHSH and CDR2 LQKENI. CDR3 length: 14 residues. V gave up 3 bases and J gave up 5 bases; unmatched junction bases: 2. In nucleotides, the CDR3 is TGTGCCAGCTCACCGGGACTAGCAAACAATGAGCAGTTCTTC. Amino acids: CASSPGLANNEQFF.

The rearrangement links TRBV28 to TRBJ1-1, with D unclear. The V gene's germline CDR1 is MDHEN and CDR2 SYDVKM. The CDR3 contains 12 residues. Trimming removed 1 base from V and 3 bases from J, with 3 bases in between. The CDR3, as DNA: TGTGCCAGCAGTTTATCTGACACTGAAGCTTTCTTT. Protein sequence: CASSLSDTEAFF.

This clone was seen only once. V is TRBV4-2 and J is TRBJ2-7; tentatively, D is TRBD2 (6 bases). Trimming cost V 0 bases and J 4 bases, with 13 bases left between them. Germline assignment: CDR1 LGHNA and CDR2 YNFKEQ. This CDR3 is built from 15 residues. CDR3 nucleotides: TGTGCCAGCAGCCAAGATAGGCGGGGCGGATACGAGCAGTACTTC. This translates into CASSQDRRGGYEQYF.

This clone was seen a handful of times. This rearrangement joins TRBV7-8 to TRBJ2-6; 8 nucleotides line up with TRBD2. The CDR3 has 16 amino acids. V was clipped by 5 bases and J by 4 bases; unmatched bases: 7. The germline V gene has CDR1 SGHVS and CDR2 FQNEAQ. CDR3 nucleotide sequence: TGTGCCAGCAGCCGGGGGGGACGGTTCGGGGCCAACGTCCTGACTTTC. This gives the protein CASSRGGRFGANVLTF.

The rearrangement links TRBV28 to TRBJ2-7; 9 nucleotides align to TRBD2. The J segment lost 5 bases and the V segment lost 5 bases, leaving 16 bases of the junction unmatched. This CDR3 region has 17 residues. From germline, CDR1 is MDHEN and CDR2 SYDVKM. The CDR3 DNA reads as TGTGCCAGCAGTCCAAACCTCGCGGGGGGGCCTGGGAACGAGCAGTACTTC. Translated: CASSPNLAGGPGNEQYF.

This clone was observed a few times. V usage is TRBV28 and J usage is TRBJ1-1, with 9 bases matching TRBD1. Per the germline V gene, CDR1 is MDHEN and CDR2 is SYDVKM. V trimming: 5 bases; J trimming: 5 bases; junction bases outside the gene matches: 9. The CDR3 has 15 residues. CDR3 sequence: CASSTPTGGKTEAFF. The CDR3 region has the DNA TGTGCCAGCAGTACTCCTACAGGGGGCAAAACTGAAGCTTTCTTT. The complete variable domain, with remaining parts taken from reference TRBV28 and TRBJ1-1, reads DVKVTQSSRYLVKRTGEKVFLECVQDMDHENMFWYRQDPGLGLRLIYFSYDVKMKEKGDIPEGYSVSREKKERFSLILESASTNQTSMYLCASSTPTGGKTEAFFGQGTRLTVV.

Details on this clone: Other DNA sequences within the sample encode an identical CDR3. The gene calls are TRBV28 and TRBJ1-1; 9 bases are shared with TRBD1. The ends lost 4 bases at V and 5 bases at J; junction bases unmatched: 2. Germline loops: CDR1 MDHEN, CDR2 SYDVKM. The CDR3 is 13 residues long. DNA for the CDR3: TGTGCCAGCAGTTCGACAGGGGGAACTGAAGCTTTCTTT. Encoded protein: CASSSTGGTEAFF.

Concerning this clone itself: An end of the junction does not agree with germline; a read error may underlie this. The J gene is TRBJ1-6, the V gene TRBV7-2; D unresolved. The germline V gene has CDR1 SGHTA and CDR2 FQGNSA. The CDR3 is 14 amino acids. The CDR3 DNA reads TGTGCCAGCAGCTCTAGGACTTCTTCCGCACCCCTCAACTTT. Translating gives CASSSRTSSAPLNF.

Only a few counts were recorded for this clone. J is TRBJ2-5 and V is TRBV7-2; 8 nucleotides line up with TRBD1. The CDR3 consists of 18 residues. Germline trimming cut 0 bases from V and 2 bases from J; bases unmatched to any gene: 11. CDR1 and CDR2 from the germline V gene are SGHTA and FQGNSA. CDR3 loop: CASSLADRAGATQETQYF. CDR3 sequence (DNA): TGTGCCAGCAGCTTAGCGGACAGGGCAGGGGCAACTCAAGAGACCCAGTACTTC.

In nucleotides, the CDR3 is TGTGCCAGCAGCCTGAGCGCGGGGCCGGGCTACGAGCAGTACTTC. Amino acids: CASSLSAGPGYEQYF. The chain uses TRBV7-2 and TRBJ2-7; D is perhaps TRBD2 (6 bases). This CDR3 spans 15 amino acids. V shed 5 bases and J shed 3 bases, with 17 bases lying between them. The germline CDR1 and CDR2 sequences are SGHTA and FQGNSA.

This chain joins TRBV5-1 and TRBJ1-1; D ambiguous. The CDR3 length is 16 residues. V shed 2 bases and J shed 1 base, with 15 bases lying between them. Germline-derived CDR1 and CDR2 are SGHRS and YFSETQ. The CDR3 reads CASSLSPGIANTEAFF. As DNA, the CDR3 is TGCGCCAGCAGCTTAAGTCCCGGGATCGCGAACACTGAAGCTTTCTTT.

This clone was found a few times. This chain connects TRBV7-9 to TRBJ2-5, with 10 bases lining up with TRBD2. CDR3 length: 16 residues. J was trimmed by 0 bases and V by 5 bases; bases with no gene match: 6. CDR1 and CDR2 from the germline V gene are SEHNR and FQNEAQ (reference sequence). CDR3 sequence reads: CASSGGLAGDQETQYF. CDR3 coding DNA: TGTGCCAGCAGCGGGGGGCTAGCGGGGGACCAAGAGACCCAGTACTTC.

This clone has just a few counts. The chain is built from TRBV6-6 and TRBJ1-2; 8 bases agree with TRBD1. Germline V gene lookup returns CDR1 MNHNY and CDR2 SVGAGI (reference sequence). This CDR3 spans 14 amino acids. V trimming: 5 bases; J trimming: 8 bases; junction bases outside the gene matches: 10. The CDR3 sequence: CASSGDRRVRGYTF. In nucleotides, the CDR3 is TGTGCCAGCAGTGGGGACAGGAGGGTTCGGGGCTACACCTTC.

This chain uses TRBV18 with TRBJ1-1; D remains ambiguous. The germline CDR1 and CDR2 sequences are KGHSH and LQKENI. Trimming took off 3 bases at V and 4 bases at J, with 15 bases between the two ends. This CDR3 has 15 amino acids. The CDR3 loop is CASSPVEGIGTEAFF. For the CDR3, the DNA is TGTGCCAGCTCACCTGTCGAGGGCATAGGCACTGAAGCTTTCTTT.